This T cell receptor (beta chain) was obtained from a study of cytomegalovirus exposure and HLA in healthy donors. Study findings and constraints: Clonal expansion, a later analysis showed, was greater in HLA-associated TCR beta chains than in equally common others.

On this clone itself: Antigen unknown.

PCR used 60 Vbeta primers and 13 Jbeta primers. This table comes from immunoSEQ multiplex PCR, and its TCRdb copy is limited to in-frame clones, with some not included. This sample carries about 160,000 clones, about four fifths of them seen once, and the ten largest clones take roughly 7.6%. Input material: PBMCs. The TCR sequence derives from a woman aged 30 to 39 in good health and CMV-seropositive.

The CDR3 DNA is TGTGCCAGCAGTGAAAATGGGGCATCGGCTGGAAACACCATATATTTT. This sequence encodes CASSENGASAGNTIYF. V usage is TRBV6-1 and J usage is TRBJ1-3; D perhaps matches TRBD1 (5 bases). Trimming stripped 2 bases from V and 2 bases from J, with 13 bases between. CDR3 size: 16 residues. The germline V gene has CDR1 MNHNS and CDR2 SASEGT.